The 19 T cell receptor beta chains listed next were all sequenced from one sample in a study of blood T cell repertoires in COVID-19. Method: immunoSEQ multiplex PCR; TCRdb's copy keeps in-frame clones and lacks some. This table holds around 130,000 clones, under 85% found once. Sequencing used peripheral blood. Every receptor here comes from a woman aged 60-75 years with acute or convalescent COVID-19.

V is TRBV6-6 and J is TRBJ2-7; a weak D match, TRBD2 (5 bases). CDR3 length equals 13 residues. Trimming took off 2 bases at V and 1 base at J, with 6 bases between the two ends. The germline V gene has CDR1 MNHNY and CDR2 SVGAGI (reference sequence). In nucleotides, the CDR3 is TGTGCCAGCAGTTACGCGGGTTCCTACGAGCAGTACGTC. It encodes CASSYAGSYEQYV.

CDR3 loop: CASYRDRGNEQFF. The CDR3 coding sequence is TGCGCCAGCTACCGGGACAGGGGCAATGAGCAGTTCTTC. V is TRBV5-1 and J is TRBJ2-1; 10 bases match TRBD1. There are 13 residues in the CDR3. V gave up 7 bases and J gave up 6 bases; unmatched junction bases: 4. Germline assignment: CDR1 SGHRS and CDR2 YFSETQ.

The chain carries TRBV30 and TRBJ2-7; TRBD2 matches 8 bases. From germline, CDR1 is GTSNPN and CDR2 SVGIG (reference sequence). CDR3 length equals 16 residues. With V trimmed by 6 bases and J by 3 bases, 16 bases remained unmatched. This chain's CDR3 is CACAAPRGGPVYEQYF. The CDR3 DNA reads TGTGCCTGCGCGGCACCACGGGGGGGCCCAGTCTACGAGCAGTACTTC. The whole variable domain, remainder taken from reference TRBV30 and TRBJ2-7, is SQTIHQWPATLVQPVGSPLSLECTVEGTSNPNLYWYRQAAGRGLQLLFYSVGIGQISSEVPQNLSASRPQDRQFILSSKKLLLSDSGFYLCACAAPRGGPVYEQYFGPGTRLTVT.

The V call is TRBV7-3, the J call TRBJ2-1; TRBD1 matches at 9 bases. V gave up 9 bases and J gave up 2 bases; unmatched junction bases: 8. The CDR3 extends over 15 amino acids. Germline CDR1 reads SGHTA; CDR2 reads FQGTGA. This CDR3 is CASSVRDRAYNEQFF. CDR3 nucleotide sequence: TGTGCCAGTTCCGTGAGGGACAGGGCCTACAATGAGCAGTTCTTC.

The rearrangement joins TRBV9 to TRBJ2-2; tentative D call: TRBD2 (7 bases). From germline, CDR1 is SGDLS and CDR2 YYNGEE. V lost 0 bases, J lost 4 bases, and 13 bases lay in between. This CDR3 has 16 amino acids. The CDR3 DNA follows: TGTGCCAGCAGCGTAGGAGGCGGGGGCCCCACCGGGGAGCTGTTTTTT. This codes for CASSVGGGGPTGELFF.

The chain joins TRBV10-1 to TRBJ2-1, with TRBD2 matching over 9 bases. Trimming cost V 4 bases and J 16 bases; bases outside gene matches: 8. The germline CDR1 and CDR2 sequences are WNHNN and SYGVQD (reference sequence). The CDR3 spans 12 residues. The CDR3 DNA follows: TGCGCCAGCAGTGCTAGCGGGACGCCGCGATTCTTC. Translated, it gives CASSASGTPRFF.

The chain couples TRBV30 to TRBJ2-6; TRBD2 matches at 8 bases. The CDR3 length is 15 residues. Trimming removed 8 bases from V and 0 bases from J; junction bases left unmatched: 6. Germline V lookup: CDR1 GTSNPN, CDR2 SVGIG (reference sequence). As DNA, the CDR3 is TGTGCCATCGGGGGGGGGAGCTCTGGGGCCAACGTCCTGACTTTC. This gives the protein CAIGGGSSGANVLTF.

The rearrangement links TRBV30 to TRBJ2-6, with D unresolved. Trimming stripped 5 bases from V and 4 bases from J, with 6 bases between. This CDR3 spans 12 amino acids. The germline CDR1 and CDR2 sequences are GTSNPN and SVGIG (reference sequence). The CDR3 loop reads CAWGTGANVLTF. CDR3 sequence (DNA): TGTGCCTGGGGCACGGGGGCCAACGTCCTGACTTTC. Based on the CDR3 plus reference TRBV30 and TRBJ2-6, the full variable domain is SQTIHQWPATLVQPVGSPLSLECTVEGTSNPNLYWYRQAAGRGLQLLFYSVGIGQISSEVPQNLSASRPQDRQFILSSKKLLLSDSGFYLCAWGTGANVLTFGAGSRLTVL.

Remarks on this clone: This likely comes from a read error, as the CDR3 has no conserved phenylalanine or tryptophan at its end. It is unclear where the CDR3 begins or ends on the DNA, so no DNA is shown, and the CDR3 is as TCRdb lists it. The chain employs TRBV3-1 (or the pseudogene TRBV3-2) and TRBJ2-7; the table's TRBD2 call for D was not verified on the DNA. Germline V gene lookup returns CDR1 LGHDT and CDR2 YNNKEL (reference sequence). The CDR3 spans 10 amino acids, including both terminal residues. The CDR3 protein is CASSLPSLGG.

CDR3 in amino acids: CACPDRVSYGYTF. In nucleotides, the CDR3 is TGTGCCTGTCCGGACAGGGTCTCCTATGGCTACACCTTC. The chain uses TRBV30 and TRBJ1-2; 8 bases map to TRBD1. V dropped 6 bases and J dropped 4; count of bases not matched to a gene: 7. The CDR3 length is 13 residues. Germline-derived CDR1 and CDR2 are GTSNPN and SVGIG (reference sequence). The entire variable domain, with the rest obtained from reference TRBV30 and TRBJ1-2, is as follows: SQTIHQWPATLVQPVGSPLSLECTVEGTSNPNLYWYRQAAGRGLQLLFYSVGIGQISSEVPQNLSASRPQDRQFILSSKKLLLSDSGFYLCACPDRVSYGYTFGSGTRLTVV.

V gene TRBV30 combines with J gene TRBJ1-5; D is ambiguous. Germline V gives CDR1 GTSNPN, CDR2 SVGIG (reference sequence). Trimming pared 0 bases from V and 4 bases from J, leaving 7 bases between. The CDR3 runs to 13 residues. This CDR3 reads CAWSVLRNQPQHF. CDR3 DNA: TGTGCCTGGAGTGTACTGAGAAATCAGCCCCAGCATTTT.

The J gene is TRBJ1-5, the V gene TRBV18; D is possibly TRBD1 (6 bases). V was trimmed by 6 bases and J by 5 bases, leaving 14 bases between them. The CDR3 is 14 residues long. Germline V gives CDR1 KGHSH, CDR2 LQKENI. CDR3 protein: CASSQGNRDQPQHF. In DNA, the CDR3 is TGTGCCAGCTCCCAGGGGAACAGGGATCAGCCCCAGCATTTT.

CDR3 in DNA: TGTGCCAGCAGCTTCCAGGGGGGCTACACCTTC. Its protein product is CASSFQGGYTF. This chain uses TRBV6-5 with TRBJ1-2; D perhaps matches TRBD1 (6 bases). The germline V and J ends were trimmed by 6 bases and 8 bases, with 10 bases remaining between them. From germline, CDR1 is MNHEY and CDR2 SVGAGI. The CDR3 length is 11 residues.

The V and J genes are TRBV5-6 and TRBJ2-3; 8 nucleotides align to TRBD2. Germline V gives CDR1 SGHDT, CDR2 YYEEEE. V shed 3 bases and J 5 bases; nucleotides not matched to a gene: 11. CDR3 size: 16 residues. The DNA for the CDR3 is TGTGCCAGCAGCTCCTTCGGGGGGGGCCGTGAAGATACGCAGTATTTT. The encoded protein is CASSSFGGGREDTQYF.

The chain uses TRBV6-8 and TRBJ1-5; D is unclear. Trimming took 0 bases from V and 4 from J, leaving 16 bases between them. The CDR3 is 17 residues long. Germline V gene sequence: CDR1 MNHGY, CDR2 SAAAGT. CDR3 amino acids: CASSYSTSRWSNQPQHF. In nucleotides, the CDR3 is TGTGCCAGCAGTTACTCGACCAGCCGATGGAGTAATCAGCCCCAGCATTTT.

The chain couples TRBV2 to TRBJ2-7, with D tentatively TRBD1 (6 bases). This CDR3 comprises 13 residues. Germline V lookup: CDR1 SNHLY, CDR2 FYNNEI. The V end lost 5 bases, the J end lost 2 bases, and 10 bases lay between the germline ends. The CDR3: CASSTQGTYEQYF. In nucleotides, the CDR3 is TGTGCCAGCAGTACCCAGGGGACCTACGAGCAGTACTTC.

This clone was found a few times. The CDR3 here is CASSFTGGATNEKLFF. DNA of the CDR3: TGCGCCAGCAGCTTTACCGGAGGGGCAACTAATGAAAAACTGTTTTTT. The rearrangement joins TRBV5-1 to TRBJ1-4; D possibly corresponds to TRBD1 (5 bases). In germline, CDR1 is SGHRS, CDR2 YFSETQ. V was shortened by 2 bases and J by 0 bases, with 11 bases between the two germline ends. The CDR3 is made up of 16 amino acids.

The chain is built from TRBV10-2 and TRBJ2-7; possible D gene TRBD2, 7 bases. CDR3 length: 11 amino acids. Looked up from germline, CDR1 is WSHSY and CDR2 is SAAADI. The CDR3, as DNA: TGCGCTGCGGGGGCGGAGTACGAGCAGTACTTC. Translation: CAAGAEYEQYF.

The chain links TRBV30 to TRBJ1-1; D gene uncertain. The CDR3 contains 13 residues. Germline lookup yields CDR1 GTSNPN and CDR2 SVGIG (reference sequence). Trimming shortened V by 0 bases and J by 1 base, and 6 bases separated the two germline ends. This CDR3 is CAWSVRENTEAFF. DNA of the CDR3: TGTGCCTGGAGTGTACGAGAGAACACTGAAGCTTTCTTT. The whole variable domain, filled in from reference TRBV30 and TRBJ1-1, reads SQTIHQWPATLVQPVGSPLSLECTVEGTSNPNLYWYRQAAGRGLQLLFYSVGIGQISSEVPQNLSASRPQDRQFILSSKKLLLSDSGFYLCAWSVRENTEAFFGQGTRLTVV.